This T cell receptor beta chain comes out of a study of Ad26.COV2.S vaccination and SARS-CoV-2 variants. Germline V gene lookup returns CDR1 SGDLS and CDR2 YYNGEE. V was clipped by 3 bases and J by 6 bases; unmatched bases: 11. The CDR3 extends over 16 amino acids. TCRdb's copy holds only in-frame clones and misses some; the assay was immunoSEQ multiplex PCR. The sample lists approximately 480,000 clones; 70% to 90% were seen once. About this clone: Its target is not known.

Stated treatment: some 19 received Ad26.COV2.S at low or high dose, single or two shots; roughly 5 received placebo; per-sample allocation not given. Sampling occurred on day 63 after the first vaccine or placebo injection. Spike of the Wuhan-strain SARS-CoV-2 was expressed by an Ad26 vector, which formed the vaccine. The study's findings and limits: The placebo group had lower spike-specific TCR breadth than the vaccine recipients did. Analytic work on TCR breadth and depth might have understated the full extent of total T cell responses.

Sequenced here: peripheral blood, sampled in a trial of Ad26.COV2.S vaccine versus placebo. The chain recombines TRBV9 with TRBJ2-7, with 11 bases aligning to TRBD2. This receptor was obtained from a person aged 18-65 years who received the Ad26.COV2.S COVID-19 vaccine or a placebo. CDR3 loop: CASSGTGTSGLREQYF. Written as DNA, the CDR3 is TGTGCCAGCAGCGGGACCGGGACTAGCGGCTTACGCGAGCAGTACTTC. The full variable domain, completed using reference TRBV9 and TRBJ2-7, is DSGVTQTPKHLITATGQRVTLRCSPRSGDLSVYWYQQSLDQGLQFLIQYYNGEERAKGNILERFSAQQFPDLHSELNLSSLELGDSALYFCASSGTGTSGLREQYFGPGTRLTVT.